One and the same sample provided the 9 T cell receptor beta chains below, sequenced in a study of blood T cell repertoires in COVID-19. TCRdb keeps only in-frame clones here, not all; method: immunoSEQ multiplex PCR. The table has 250,000 to 350,000 clones, about 89% seen once. Sequenced sample: peripheral blood. The source is a man in his thirties or forties with acute or convalescent COVID-19.

This clone was observed a few times. The CDR3: CASSERGGQETQYF. The CDR3 DNA sequence: TGCGCCAGCAGTGAGAGGGGAGGGCAAGAGACCCAGTACTTC. This sequence joins TRBV10-1 and TRBJ2-5; 7 bases are shared with TRBD2. The J segment lost 2 bases and the V segment lost 2 bases, leaving 2 bases of the junction unmatched. The CDR3 loop spans 14 amino acids. CDR1 and CDR2 (germline): WNHNN, SYGVQD (reference sequence).

The genes are TRBV7-3 and TRBJ2-1; 9 bases map to TRBD2. Looked up from germline, CDR1 is SGHTA and CDR2 is FQGTGA. The CDR3 loop spans 16 amino acids. V was pared by 5 bases and J by 6 bases, with 11 bases of the junction left unmatched. In DNA form, the CDR3 reads TGTGCCAGCAGCCGTTATGGCGGGGGGGGTGCCAATGAGCAGTTCTTC. It codes for CASSRYGGGGANEQFF.

CDR3 bases: TGTGCCAGCAGTGAAGTGGGGGGGTTCGATGAGCAGTTCTTC. Amino acids: CASSEVGGFDEQFF. This sequence joins TRBV2 and TRBJ2-1; 7 bases align to TRBD2. CDR1 and CDR2 (germline): SNHLY, FYNNEI. V lost 1 base to trimming and J lost 8 bases; unmatched junction nucleotides: 5. The CDR3 contains 14 residues.

The V gene is TRBV6-5, the J gene TRBJ2-1, with 7 bases fitting TRBD1. Trimming at V came to 6 bases and at J to 5 bases, leaving 7 bases not matched to a gene. The CDR3 spans 14 residues. Germline-derived CDR1 and CDR2 are MNHEY and SVGAGI. The CDR3 region is CASRIPGQNNEQFF. Here the CDR3 DNA reads TGTGCCAGCAGGATACCGGGACAGAACAATGAGCAGTTCTTC.

This chain's CDR3 is CATSRGNRRGQANEKLFF. The CDR3 DNA reads TGTGCCACCAGCAGAGGAAATAGAAGGGGGCAAGCTAATGAAAAACTGTTTTTT. The rearrangement links TRBV15 to TRBJ1-4; TRBD1 matches 7 bases. The CDR3 consists of 18 residues. CDR1 is LNHNV and CDR2 is YYDKDF in the germline V gene (reference sequence). J gave up 3 bases and V 1 base, and 11 bases lay outside the gene matches.

V is TRBV6-5 and J is TRBJ1-1, with 10 nucleotides matching TRBD1. This CDR3 contains 15 residues. With V trimmed by 6 bases and J by 1 base, 5 bases remained unmatched. Germline values: CDR1 MNHEY, CDR2 SVGAGI. CDR3: CASRDRGSGNTEAFF. CDR3 nucleotide sequence: TGTGCCAGCAGGGACAGGGGGAGTGGGAACACTGAAGCTTTCTTT.

The chain recombines TRBV4-1 with TRBJ2-1, with 8 bases aligning to TRBD1. Losses at the gene ends were 0 bases for V and 12 bases for J; bases not matched to a gene: 10. Germline lookup yields CDR1 MGHRA and CDR2 YSYEKL. The CDR3 sequence is 15 residues long. The chain's CDR3 is CASSQEGTGTGRQFF. The CDR3 region has the DNA TGCGCCAGCAGCCAAGAGGGGACAGGTACCGGGCGGCAGTTCTTC.

The chain links TRBV10-3 to TRBJ2-1; TRBD1 matches 7 bases. This CDR3 comprises 14 residues. Germline CDR1 reads ENHRY; CDR2 reads SYGVKD. The ends lost 0 bases at V and 7 bases at J; junction bases unmatched: 3. The CDR3 spells CAISESMTGNEQFF. The CDR3, as DNA: TGTGCCATCAGTGAGTCTATGACAGGGAATGAGCAGTTCTTC.

This chain joins TRBV19 and TRBJ1-5; 7 nucleotides align to TRBD1. The trim removed 4 bases at V and 3 bases at J, leaving 6 bases unmatched. Germline lookup yields CDR1 LNHDA and CDR2 SQIVND (reference sequence). CDR3 length: 15 residues. The CDR3 nucleotides are TGTGCCAGTAGTACCGACAGGGCCTTCAATCAGCCCCAGCATTTT. Its protein is CASSTDRAFNQPQHF.